These 2 T cell receptor beta chains share one sample of origin, sequenced in a study of blood T cell repertoires in COVID-19. TCRdb keeps only in-frame clones here, not all; method: immunoSEQ multiplex PCR. The sample comprises some 66,000 clones, 91% of which are singletons, and around 6.7% rests with the top ten. Material for sequencing was peripheral blood. Every receptor here comes from a human donor in a cohort sampled during active COVID-19.

The rearrangement links TRBV12-3 or TRBV12-4 to TRBJ2-5; D is unresolved. The CDR3 has 13 residues. V lost 3 bases, J lost 1 base, and 6 bases lay in between. The CDR3 DNA sequence: TGTGCCAGCAGTTTGAACAGCCAAGAGACCCAGTACTTC. Translated, it gives CASSLNSQETQYF.

The gene calls are TRBV27 and TRBJ2-7, with 8 bases aligning to TRBD2. The V gene's germline CDR1 is MNHEY and CDR2 SMNVEV (reference sequence). J was trimmed by 2 bases and V by 6 bases; bases with no gene match: 6. CDR3 length equals 14 residues. This CDR3 is CASRKAGEAYEQYF. The CDR3 DNA reads TGTGCCAGCAGAAAAGCGGGAGAGGCCTACGAGCAGTACTTC.